Detailed here is one TCR beta chain. Its antigen remains unidentified. The CDR3 loop spans 14 amino acids. Germline values: CDR1 MNHNY, CDR2 SVGAGI (reference sequence). Trimming stripped 7 bases from V and 2 bases from J, with 15 bases between. Assay used: immunoSEQ multiplex PCR; TCRdb lists only in-frame clones, some missing. Of approximately 130,000 clones detected, about 94% appear once; the ten largest clones hold roughly 0.91%. The sample is drawn from a study of T cell responses to AZD1222 COVID-19 vaccine. The study's findings and limits: With two AZD1222 doses given, Spike-specific TCR breadth and depth both rose. Regions 160-218 and 743-854 dominated among vaccine-associated CD4 TCRs spanning spike. In the spike-specific TCR repertoire, nearly half reportedly target unmutated variant regions. Only a handful of AZD1222 recipients tested seropositive at baseline.

This receptor was obtained from an adult in good health. Material: peripheral blood, obtained on day 0 of AZD1222 vaccination. The genes are TRBV6-6 and TRBJ2-7; perhaps TRBD1 as D (5 bases). The CDR3 here is CASKYDSLPYEQYF. CDR3 coding DNA: TGTGCCAGCAAATACGACAGCCTACCCTACGAGCAGTACTTC.